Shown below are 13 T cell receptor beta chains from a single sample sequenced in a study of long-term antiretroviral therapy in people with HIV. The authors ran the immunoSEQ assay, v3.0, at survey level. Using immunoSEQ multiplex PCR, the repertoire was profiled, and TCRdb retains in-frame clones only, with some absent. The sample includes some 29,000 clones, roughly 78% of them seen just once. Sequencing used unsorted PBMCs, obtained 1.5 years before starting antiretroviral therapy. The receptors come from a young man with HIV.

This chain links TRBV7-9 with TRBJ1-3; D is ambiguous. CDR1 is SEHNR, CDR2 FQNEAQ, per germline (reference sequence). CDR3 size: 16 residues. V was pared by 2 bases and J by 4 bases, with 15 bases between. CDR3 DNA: TGTGCCAGCAGCTTAATTTGGTCCACTGGGGGAAACACCATATATTTT. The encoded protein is CASSLIWSTGGNTIYF.

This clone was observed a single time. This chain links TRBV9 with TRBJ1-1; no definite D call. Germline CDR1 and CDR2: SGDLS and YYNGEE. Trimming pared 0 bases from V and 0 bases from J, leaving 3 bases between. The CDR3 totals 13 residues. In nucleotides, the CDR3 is TGTGCCAGCAGCGTAGACATGAACACTGAAGCTTTCTTT. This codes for CASSVDMNTEAFF.

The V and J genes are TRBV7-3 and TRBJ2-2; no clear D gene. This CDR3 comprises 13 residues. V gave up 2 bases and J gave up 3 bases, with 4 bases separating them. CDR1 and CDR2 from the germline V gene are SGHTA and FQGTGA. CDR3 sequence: CASSLEDTGELFF. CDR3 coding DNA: TGTGCCAGCAGCTTAGAGGACACCGGGGAGCTGTTTTTT.

The CDR3 spells CASSWTEQYF. The DNA for the CDR3 is TGTGCCAGCAGTTGGACCGAGCAGTACTTC. The chain employs TRBV2 and TRBJ2-7, with D unclear. The length of the CDR3 is 10 residues. Trimming cost V 5 bases and J 6 bases, with 5 bases left between them. In germline, CDR1 is SNHLY, CDR2 FYNNEI.

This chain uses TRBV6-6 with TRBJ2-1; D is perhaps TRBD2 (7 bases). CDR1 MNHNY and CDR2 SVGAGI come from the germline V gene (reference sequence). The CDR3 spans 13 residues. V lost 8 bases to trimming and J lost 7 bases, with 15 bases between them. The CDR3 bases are TGTGCCAGCTTTTCGGGGGGCGGTAATGAGCAGTTCTTC. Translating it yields CASFSGGGNEQFF.

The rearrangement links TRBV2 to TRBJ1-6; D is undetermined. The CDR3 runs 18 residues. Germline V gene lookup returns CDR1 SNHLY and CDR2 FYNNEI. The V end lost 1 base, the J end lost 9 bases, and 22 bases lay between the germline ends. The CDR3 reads CASSEDAMTDPTGSPLHF. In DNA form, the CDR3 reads TGTGCCAGCAGTGAAGATGCGATGACCGACCCTACGGGTTCACCCCTCCACTTT.

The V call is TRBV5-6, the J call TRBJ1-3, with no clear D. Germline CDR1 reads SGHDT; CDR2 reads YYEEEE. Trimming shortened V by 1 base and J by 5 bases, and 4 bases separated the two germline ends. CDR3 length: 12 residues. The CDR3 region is CASSLFRNTIYF. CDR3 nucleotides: TGTGCCAGCAGCTTGTTCCGAAACACCATATATTTT.

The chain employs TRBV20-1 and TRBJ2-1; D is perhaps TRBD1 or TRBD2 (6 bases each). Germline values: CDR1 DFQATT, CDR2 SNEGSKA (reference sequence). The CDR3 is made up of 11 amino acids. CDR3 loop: CKGGAVDEQFF. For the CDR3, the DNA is TGCAAGGGGGGTGCCGTCGATGAGCAGTTCTTC.

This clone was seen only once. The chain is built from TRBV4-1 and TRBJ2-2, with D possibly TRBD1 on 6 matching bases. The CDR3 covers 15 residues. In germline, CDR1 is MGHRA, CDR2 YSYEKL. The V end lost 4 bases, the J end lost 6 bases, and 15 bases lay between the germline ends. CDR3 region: CASSPTRGVPGELFF. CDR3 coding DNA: TGCGCCAGCAGCCCTACCAGGGGTGTTCCCGGGGAGCTGTTTTTT.

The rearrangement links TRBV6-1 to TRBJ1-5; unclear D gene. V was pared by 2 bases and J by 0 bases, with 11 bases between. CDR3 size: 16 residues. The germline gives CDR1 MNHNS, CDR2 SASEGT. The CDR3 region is CASSENPGISNQPQHF. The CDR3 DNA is TGTGCCAGCAGTGAAAACCCAGGTATTAGCAATCAGCCCCAGCATTTT.

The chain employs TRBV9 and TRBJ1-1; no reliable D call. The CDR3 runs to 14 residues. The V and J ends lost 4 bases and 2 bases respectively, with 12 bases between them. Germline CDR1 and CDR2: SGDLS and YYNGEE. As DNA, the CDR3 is TGTGCCAGCAGCCCGGCCCCGATTAACACTGAAGCTTTCTTT. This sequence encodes CASSPAPINTEAFF.

The CDR3 nucleotides are TGTGCCAGCAGCCCCCGACCACTCTCTGGAAACACCATATATTTT. Protein: CASSPRPLSGNTIYF. This chain joins TRBV9 and TRBJ1-3; unclear D gene. Deletions cut 4 bases from V and 0 bases from J, with 11 bases between. This CDR3 region has 15 residues. From germline, CDR1 is SGDLS and CDR2 YYNGEE.

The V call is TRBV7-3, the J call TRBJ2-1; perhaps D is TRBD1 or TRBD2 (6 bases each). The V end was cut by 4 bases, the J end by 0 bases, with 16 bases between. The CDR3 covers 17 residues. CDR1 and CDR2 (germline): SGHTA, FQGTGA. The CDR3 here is CASSSRGARSSYNEQFF. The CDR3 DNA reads TGTGCCAGCAGCTCAAGGGGGGCGAGAAGCTCCTACAATGAGCAGTTCTTC.